What follows is one T cell receptor beta chain and its context. Antigen specificity is unknown. This record belongs to a study of T cell responses to AZD1222 COVID-19 vaccine. Findings of the study overall: Two AZD1222 doses significantly raised spike-specific TCR breadth and depth over controls. None of the repertoires were sampled until the peak T cell response had passed. Donors were largely white British and mainly female; clonal diversity was possibly underestimated. The number of AZD1222 recipients seropositive at baseline was only six.

Produced via immunoSEQ multiplex PCR; TCRdb's table is partial and in-frame only. The sample shows 95,000 to 150,000 clones, roughly 93% of them seen only once. The material was peripheral blood, obtained on day 0 of AZD1222 vaccination. The sequence came from an adult in good health.

The CDR3 spells CASSRTGNTEAFF. CDR3 nucleotides: TGTGCCAGCAGCCGGACAGGGAACACTGAAGCTTTCTTT. This chain joins TRBV14 and TRBJ1-1, with 7 bases identical to TRBD1. The germline CDR1 and CDR2 sequences are SGHDN and FVKESK. The ends lost 4 bases at V and 1 base at J; junction bases unmatched: 0. CDR3 length: 13 amino acids. Variable domain in full (rest from reference TRBV14 and TRBJ1-1): EAGVTQFPSHSVIEKGQTVTLRCDPISGHDNLYWYRRVMGKEIKFLLHFVKESKQDESGMPNNRFLAERTGGTYSTLKVQPAELEDSGVYFCASSRTGNTEAFFGQGTRLTVV.